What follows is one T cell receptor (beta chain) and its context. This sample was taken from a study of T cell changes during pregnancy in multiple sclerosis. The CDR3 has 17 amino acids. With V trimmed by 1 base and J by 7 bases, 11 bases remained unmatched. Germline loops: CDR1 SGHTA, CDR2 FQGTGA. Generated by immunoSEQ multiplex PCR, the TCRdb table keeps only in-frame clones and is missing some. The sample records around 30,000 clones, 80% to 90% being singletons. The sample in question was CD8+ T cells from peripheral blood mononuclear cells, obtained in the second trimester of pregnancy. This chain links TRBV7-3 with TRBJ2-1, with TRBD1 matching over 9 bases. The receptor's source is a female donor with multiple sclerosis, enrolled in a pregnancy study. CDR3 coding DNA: TGTGCCAGCAGCTTAAGTGGGACAGGGAGTGAGGGGAATGAGCAGTTCTTC. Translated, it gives CASSLSGTGSEGNEQFF.